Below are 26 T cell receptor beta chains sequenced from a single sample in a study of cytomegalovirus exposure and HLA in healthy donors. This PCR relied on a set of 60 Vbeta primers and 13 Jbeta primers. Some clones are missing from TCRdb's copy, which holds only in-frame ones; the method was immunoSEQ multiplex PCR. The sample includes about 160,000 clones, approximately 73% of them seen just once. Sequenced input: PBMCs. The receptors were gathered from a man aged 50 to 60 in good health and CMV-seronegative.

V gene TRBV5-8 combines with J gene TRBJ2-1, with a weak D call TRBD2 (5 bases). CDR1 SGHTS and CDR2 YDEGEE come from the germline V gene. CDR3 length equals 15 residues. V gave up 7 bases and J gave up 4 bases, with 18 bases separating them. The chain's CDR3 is CASLKGASTYNEQFF. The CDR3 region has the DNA TGTGCCAGCCTCAAGGGTGCTAGCACTTACAATGAGCAGTTCTTC.

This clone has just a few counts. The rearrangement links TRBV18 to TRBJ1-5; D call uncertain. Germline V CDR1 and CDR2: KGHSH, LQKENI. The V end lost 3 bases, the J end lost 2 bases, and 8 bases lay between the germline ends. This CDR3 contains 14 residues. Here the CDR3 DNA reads TGTGCCAGCTCACCCAGTAACGGCAATCAGCCCCAGCATTTT. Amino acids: CASSPSNGNQPQHF.

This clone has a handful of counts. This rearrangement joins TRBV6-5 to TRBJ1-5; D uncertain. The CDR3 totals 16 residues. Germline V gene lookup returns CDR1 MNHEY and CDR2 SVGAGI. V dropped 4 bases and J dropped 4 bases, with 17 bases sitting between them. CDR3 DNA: TGTGCCAGCAGTTCGGGAAAGGGTGCTGGTAATCAGCCCCAGCATTTT. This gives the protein CASSSGKGAGNQPQHF.

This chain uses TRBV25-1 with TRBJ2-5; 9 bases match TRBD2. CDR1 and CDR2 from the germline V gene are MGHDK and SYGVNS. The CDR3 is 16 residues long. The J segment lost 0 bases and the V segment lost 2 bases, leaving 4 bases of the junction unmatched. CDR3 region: CASSEPSGGYQETQYF. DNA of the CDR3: TGTGCCAGCAGTGAACCAAGCGGGGGGTACCAAGAGACCCAGTACTTC.

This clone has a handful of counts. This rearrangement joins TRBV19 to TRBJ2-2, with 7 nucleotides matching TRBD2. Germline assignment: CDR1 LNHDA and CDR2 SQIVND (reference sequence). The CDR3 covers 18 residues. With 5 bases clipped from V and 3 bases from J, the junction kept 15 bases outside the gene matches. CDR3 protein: CASSSRTSGGPYTGELFF. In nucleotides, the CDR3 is TGTGCCAGTAGTTCACGGACTAGTGGTGGGCCGTACACCGGGGAGCTGTTTTTT.

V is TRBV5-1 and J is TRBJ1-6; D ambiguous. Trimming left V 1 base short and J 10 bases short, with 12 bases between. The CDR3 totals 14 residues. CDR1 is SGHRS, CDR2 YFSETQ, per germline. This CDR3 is CASSLIIGLSPLHF. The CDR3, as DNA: TGCGCCAGCAGCTTGATTATCGGGTTGTCACCCCTCCACTTT.

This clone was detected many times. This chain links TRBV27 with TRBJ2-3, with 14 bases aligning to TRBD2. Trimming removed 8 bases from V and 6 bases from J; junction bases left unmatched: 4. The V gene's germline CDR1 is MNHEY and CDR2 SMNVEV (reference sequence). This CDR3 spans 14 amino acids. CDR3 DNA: TGTGCCAGCCAGACTAGCGGGGGGGTTGATACGCAGTATTTT. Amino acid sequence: CASQTSGGVDTQYF.

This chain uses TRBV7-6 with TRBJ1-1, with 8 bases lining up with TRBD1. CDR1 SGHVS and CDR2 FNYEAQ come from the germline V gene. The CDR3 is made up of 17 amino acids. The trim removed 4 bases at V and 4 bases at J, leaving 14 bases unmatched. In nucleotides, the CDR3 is TGTGCCAGCAGCTCGGAGGGCAGGGGGCGCTTCGGCACTGAAGCTTTCTTT. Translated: CASSSEGRGRFGTEAFF.

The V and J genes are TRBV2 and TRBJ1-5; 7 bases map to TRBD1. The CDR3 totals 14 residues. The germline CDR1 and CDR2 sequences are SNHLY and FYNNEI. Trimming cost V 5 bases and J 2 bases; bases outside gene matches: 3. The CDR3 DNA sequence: TGTGCCAGCAGTCCCGACAGGGGCAATCAGCCCCAGCATTTT. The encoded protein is CASSPDRGNQPQHF.

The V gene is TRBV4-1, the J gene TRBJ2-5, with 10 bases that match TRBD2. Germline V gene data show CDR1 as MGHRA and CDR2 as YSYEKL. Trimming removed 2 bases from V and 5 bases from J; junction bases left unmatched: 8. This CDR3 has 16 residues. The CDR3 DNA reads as TGCGCCAGCAGCCAATCTTATAGCGGGGGGTGGGAGACCCAGTACTTC. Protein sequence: CASSQSYSGGWETQYF.

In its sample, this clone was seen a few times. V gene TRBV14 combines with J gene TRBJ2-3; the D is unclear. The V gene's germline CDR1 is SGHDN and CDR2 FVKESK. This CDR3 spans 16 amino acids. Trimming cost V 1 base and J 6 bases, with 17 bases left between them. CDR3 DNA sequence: TGTGCCAGCAGCCAAGTCCTCTTTAGTCGCGGTGATACGCAGTATTTT. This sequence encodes CASSQVLFSRGDTQYF.

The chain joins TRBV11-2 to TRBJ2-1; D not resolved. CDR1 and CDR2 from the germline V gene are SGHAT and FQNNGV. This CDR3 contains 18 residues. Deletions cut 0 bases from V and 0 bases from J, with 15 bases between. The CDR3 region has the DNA TGTGCCAGCAGCTTAGACTTTTCCGACTCCGGCTCCTACAATGAGCAGTTCTTC. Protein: CASSLDFSDSGSYNEQFF. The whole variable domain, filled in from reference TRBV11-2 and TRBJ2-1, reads EAGVAQSPRYKIIEKRQSVAFWCNPISGHATLYWYQQILGQGPKLLIQFQNNGVVDDSQLPKDRFSAERLKGVDSTLKIQPAKLEDSAVYLCASSLDFSDSGSYNEQFFGPGTRLTVL.

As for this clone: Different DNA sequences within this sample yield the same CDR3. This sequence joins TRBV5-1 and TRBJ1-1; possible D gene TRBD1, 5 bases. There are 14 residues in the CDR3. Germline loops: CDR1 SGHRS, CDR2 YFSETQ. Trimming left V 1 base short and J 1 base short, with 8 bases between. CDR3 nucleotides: TGCGCCAGCAGCTTGCAGGGTCCGAACACTGAAGCTTTCTTT. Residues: CASSLQGPNTEAFF.

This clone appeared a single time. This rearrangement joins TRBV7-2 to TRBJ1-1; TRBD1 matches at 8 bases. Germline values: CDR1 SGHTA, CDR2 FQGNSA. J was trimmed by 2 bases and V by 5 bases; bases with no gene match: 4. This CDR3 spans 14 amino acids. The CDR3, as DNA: TGTGCCAGCAGCCTTCAGGGGGCAAACACTGAAGCTTTCTTT. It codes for CASSLQGANTEAFF. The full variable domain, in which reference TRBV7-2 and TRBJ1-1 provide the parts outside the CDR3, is GAGVSQSPSNKVTEKGKDVELRCDPISGHTALYWYRQSLGQGLEFLIYFQGNSAPDKSGLPSDRFSAERTGGSVSTLTIQRTQQEDSAVYLCASSLQGANTEAFFGQGTRLTVV.

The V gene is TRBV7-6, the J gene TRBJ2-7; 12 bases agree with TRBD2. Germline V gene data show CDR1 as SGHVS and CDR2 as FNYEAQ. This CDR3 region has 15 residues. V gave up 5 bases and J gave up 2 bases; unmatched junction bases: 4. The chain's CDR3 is CASSLRTSGAYEQYF. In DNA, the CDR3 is TGTGCCAGCAGCCTCCGGACTAGCGGGGCCTACGAGCAGTACTTC.

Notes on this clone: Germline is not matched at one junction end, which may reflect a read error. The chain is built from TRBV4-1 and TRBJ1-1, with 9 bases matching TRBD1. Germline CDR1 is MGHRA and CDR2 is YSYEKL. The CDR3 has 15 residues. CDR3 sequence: CVSSQEPGQGTEAFF. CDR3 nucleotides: TGCGTCAGCAGCCAAGAGCCGGGACAGGGAACTGAAGCTTTCTTT.

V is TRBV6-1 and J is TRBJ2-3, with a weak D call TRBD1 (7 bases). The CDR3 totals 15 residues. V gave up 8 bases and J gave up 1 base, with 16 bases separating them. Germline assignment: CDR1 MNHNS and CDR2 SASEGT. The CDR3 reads CASLPGGTGTDTQYF. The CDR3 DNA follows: TGTGCCAGCCTTCCAGGGGGGACAGGCACAGATACGCAGTATTTT.

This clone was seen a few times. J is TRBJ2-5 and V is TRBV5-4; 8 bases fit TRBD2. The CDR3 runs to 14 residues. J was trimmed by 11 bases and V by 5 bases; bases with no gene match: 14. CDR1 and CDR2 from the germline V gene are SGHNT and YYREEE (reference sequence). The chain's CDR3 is CASSFPGHSGEQYF. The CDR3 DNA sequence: TGTGCCAGCAGTTTTCCGGGGCATAGCGGGGAGCAGTACTTC. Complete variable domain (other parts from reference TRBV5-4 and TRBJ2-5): ETGVTQSPTHLIKTRGQQVTLRCSSQSGHNTVSWYQQALGQGPQFIFQYYREEENGRGNFPPRFSGLQFPNYSSELNVNALELDDSALYLCASSFPGHSGEQYFGPGTRLLVL.

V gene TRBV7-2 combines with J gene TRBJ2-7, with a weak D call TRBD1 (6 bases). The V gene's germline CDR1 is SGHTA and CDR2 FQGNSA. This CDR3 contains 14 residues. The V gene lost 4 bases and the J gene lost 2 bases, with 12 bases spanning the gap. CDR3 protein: CASSSGTRTYEQYF. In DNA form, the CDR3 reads TGTGCCAGCAGCTCCGGGACAAGGACCTACGAGCAGTACTTC.

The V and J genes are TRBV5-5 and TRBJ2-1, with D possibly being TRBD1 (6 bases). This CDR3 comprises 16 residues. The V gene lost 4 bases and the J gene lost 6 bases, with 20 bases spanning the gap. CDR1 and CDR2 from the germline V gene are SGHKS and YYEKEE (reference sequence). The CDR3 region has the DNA TGTGCCAGCAGCACCCCCGTGACAGGAGCCTCCAATGAGCAGTTCTTC. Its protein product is CASSTPVTGASNEQFF.

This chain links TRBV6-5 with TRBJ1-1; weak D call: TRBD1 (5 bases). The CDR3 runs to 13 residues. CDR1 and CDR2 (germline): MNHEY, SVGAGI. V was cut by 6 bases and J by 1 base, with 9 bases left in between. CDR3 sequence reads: CASSTTENTEAFF. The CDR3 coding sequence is TGTGCCAGCAGCACGACAGAGAACACTGAAGCTTTCTTT.

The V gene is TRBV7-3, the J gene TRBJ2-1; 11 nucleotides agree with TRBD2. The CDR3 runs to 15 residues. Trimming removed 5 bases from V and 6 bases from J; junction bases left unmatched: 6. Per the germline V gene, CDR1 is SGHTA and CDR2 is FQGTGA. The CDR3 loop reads CASSRSGGARNEQFF. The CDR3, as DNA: TGTGCCAGCAGCCGTAGCGGGGGGGCCCGCAATGAGCAGTTCTTC. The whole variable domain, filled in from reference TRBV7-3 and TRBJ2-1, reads GAGVSQTPSNKVTEKGKYVELRCDPISGHTALYWYRQSLGQGPEFLIYFQGTGAADDSGLPNDRFFAVRPEGSVSTLKIQRTERGDSAVYLCASSRSGGARNEQFFGPGTRLTVL.

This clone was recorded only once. CDR3 sequence: CASNKGDTDTQYF. The CDR3 DNA follows: TGCGCCAGCAACAAGGGGGACACAGATACGCAGTATTTT. The chain couples TRBV5-1 to TRBJ2-3; D is possibly TRBD1 (6 bases). Between the trimmed V and J ends, which lost 6 bases and 2 bases, there was a span of 10 bases. Germline CDR1 SGHRS, CDR2 YFSETQ. CDR3 length: 13 residues.

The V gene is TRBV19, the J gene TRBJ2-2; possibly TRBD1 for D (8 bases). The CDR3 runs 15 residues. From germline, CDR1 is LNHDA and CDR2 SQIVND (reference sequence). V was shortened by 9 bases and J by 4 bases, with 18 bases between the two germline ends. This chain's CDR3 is CASRAGDRGTGELFF. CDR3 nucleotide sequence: TGTGCCAGCCGGGCGGGAGACAGGGGCACCGGGGAGCTGTTTTTT.

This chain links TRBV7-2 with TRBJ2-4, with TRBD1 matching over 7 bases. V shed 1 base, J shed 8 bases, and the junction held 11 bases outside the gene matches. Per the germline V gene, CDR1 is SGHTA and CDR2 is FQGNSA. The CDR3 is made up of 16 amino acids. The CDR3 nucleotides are TGTGCCAGCAGCTTAGTAGGAACAGGGGTGAGGGACATTCAGTACTTC. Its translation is CASSLVGTGVRDIQYF.

In nucleotides, the CDR3 is TGTGCCAGCAGCTTAGCAACAGGGGATTCACCCCTCCACTTT. This translates into CASSLATGDSPLHF. The chain employs TRBV7-9 and TRBJ1-6; TRBD1 matches 7 bases. The trim removed 0 bases at V and 8 bases at J, leaving 1 base unmatched. This CDR3 is 14 amino acids long. From germline, CDR1 is SEHNR and CDR2 FQNEAQ (reference sequence).